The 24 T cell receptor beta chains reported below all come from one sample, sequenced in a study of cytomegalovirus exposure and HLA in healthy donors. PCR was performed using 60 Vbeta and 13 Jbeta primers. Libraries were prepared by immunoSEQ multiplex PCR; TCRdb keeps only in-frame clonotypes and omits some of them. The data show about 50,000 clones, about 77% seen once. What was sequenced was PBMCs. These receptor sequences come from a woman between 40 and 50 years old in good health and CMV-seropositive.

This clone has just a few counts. CDR3 sequence (DNA): TGTGCCAGCAGCACCAGGGGGAATCAGCCCCAGCATTTT. Protein product: CASSTRGNQPQHF. The chain couples TRBV28 to TRBJ1-5; 7 bases agree with TRBD1. This CDR3 is 13 amino acids long. V gave up 6 bases and J gave up 4 bases; unmatched junction bases: 3. The V gene's germline CDR1 is MDHEN and CDR2 SYDVKM.

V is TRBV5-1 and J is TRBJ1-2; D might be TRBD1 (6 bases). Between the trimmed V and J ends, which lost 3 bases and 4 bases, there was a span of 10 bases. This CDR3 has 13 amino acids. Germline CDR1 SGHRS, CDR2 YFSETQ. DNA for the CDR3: TGCGCCAGCAGCTCTCAGGGGAGCTATGGCTACACCTTC. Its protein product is CASSSQGSYGYTF.

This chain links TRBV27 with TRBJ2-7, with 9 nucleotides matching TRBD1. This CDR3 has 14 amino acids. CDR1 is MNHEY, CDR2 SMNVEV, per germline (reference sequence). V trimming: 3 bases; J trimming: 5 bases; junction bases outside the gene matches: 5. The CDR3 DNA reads TGTGCCAGCAGTTTCGGGACAGGGTATAACGAGCAGTACTTC. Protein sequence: CASSFGTGYNEQYF.

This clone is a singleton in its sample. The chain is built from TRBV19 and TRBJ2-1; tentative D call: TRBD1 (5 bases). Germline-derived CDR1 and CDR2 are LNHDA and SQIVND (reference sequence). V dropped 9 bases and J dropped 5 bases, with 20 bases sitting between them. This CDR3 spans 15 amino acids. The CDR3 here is CASQWGPRANNEQFF. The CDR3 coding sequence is TGTGCCAGCCAGTGGGGCCCTAGGGCCAACAATGAGCAGTTCTTC.

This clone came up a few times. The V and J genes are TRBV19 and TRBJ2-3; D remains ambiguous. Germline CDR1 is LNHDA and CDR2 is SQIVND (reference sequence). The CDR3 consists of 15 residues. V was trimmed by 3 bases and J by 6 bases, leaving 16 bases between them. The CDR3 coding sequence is TGTGCCAGTAGTATGTTTTCTTGGTTAGTGGATACGCAGTATTTT. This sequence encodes CASSMFSWLVDTQYF.

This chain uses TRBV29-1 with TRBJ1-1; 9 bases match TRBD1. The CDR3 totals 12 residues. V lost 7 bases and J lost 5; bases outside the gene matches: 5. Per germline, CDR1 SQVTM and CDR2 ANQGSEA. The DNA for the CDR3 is TGCAGCGCGGGACAGGGAATGACTGAAGCTTTCTTT. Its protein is CSAGQGMTEAFF.

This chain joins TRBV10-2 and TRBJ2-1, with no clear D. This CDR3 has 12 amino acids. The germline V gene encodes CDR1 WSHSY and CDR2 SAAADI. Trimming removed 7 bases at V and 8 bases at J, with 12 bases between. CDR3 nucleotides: TGCGCCAGCACTGAACTGAGCTATGAGCAGTTCTTC. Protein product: CASTELSYEQFF.

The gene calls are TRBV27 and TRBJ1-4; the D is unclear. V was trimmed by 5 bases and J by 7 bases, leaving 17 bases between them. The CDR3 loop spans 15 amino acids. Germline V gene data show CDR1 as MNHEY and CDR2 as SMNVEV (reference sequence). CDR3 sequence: CASSPFDSGGEKLFF. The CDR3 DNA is TGTGCCAGCAGTCCCTTCGACTCTGGCGGTGAAAAACTGTTTTTT.

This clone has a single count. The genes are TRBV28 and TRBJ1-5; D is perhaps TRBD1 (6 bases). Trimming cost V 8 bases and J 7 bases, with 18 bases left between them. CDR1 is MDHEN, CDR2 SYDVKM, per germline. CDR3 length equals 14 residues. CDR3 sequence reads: CASWGGQSFQPQHF. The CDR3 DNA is TGTGCCAGCTGGGGGGGCCAGTCTTTCCAGCCCCAGCATTTT.

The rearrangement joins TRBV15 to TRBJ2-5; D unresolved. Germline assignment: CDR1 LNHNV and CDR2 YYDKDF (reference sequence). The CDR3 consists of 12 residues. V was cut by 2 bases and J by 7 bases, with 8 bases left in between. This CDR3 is CATSRSTGTQYF. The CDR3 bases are TGTGCCACCAGCAGATCCACGGGGACCCAGTACTTC.

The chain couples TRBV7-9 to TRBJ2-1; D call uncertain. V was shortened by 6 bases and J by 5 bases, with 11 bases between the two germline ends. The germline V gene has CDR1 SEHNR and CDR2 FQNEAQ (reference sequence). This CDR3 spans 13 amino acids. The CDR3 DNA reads TGTGCCAGCAGAGCGACGGAGAACAATGAGCAGTTCTTC. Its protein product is CASRATENNEQFF.

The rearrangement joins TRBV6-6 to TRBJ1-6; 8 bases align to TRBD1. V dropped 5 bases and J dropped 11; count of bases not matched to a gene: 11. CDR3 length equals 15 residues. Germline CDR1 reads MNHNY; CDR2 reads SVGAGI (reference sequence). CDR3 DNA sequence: TGTGCCAGCAGTACCACGACAGGGGAGTTTACACCCCTCCACTTT. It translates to CASSTTTGEFTPLHF.

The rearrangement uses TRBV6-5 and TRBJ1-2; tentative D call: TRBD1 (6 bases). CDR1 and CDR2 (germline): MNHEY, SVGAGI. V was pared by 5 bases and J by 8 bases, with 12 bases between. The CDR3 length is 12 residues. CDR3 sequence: CASSADRRGYTF. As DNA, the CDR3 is TGTGCCAGCAGTGCGGACAGAAGGGGCTACACCTTC.

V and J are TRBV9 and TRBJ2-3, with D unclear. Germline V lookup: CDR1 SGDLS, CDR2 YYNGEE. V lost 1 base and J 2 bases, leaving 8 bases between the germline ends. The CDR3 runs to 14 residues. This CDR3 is CASSVMENTDTQYF. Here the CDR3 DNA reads TGTGCCAGCAGCGTAATGGAGAACACAGATACGCAGTATTTT. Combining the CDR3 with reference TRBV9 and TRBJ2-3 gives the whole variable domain DSGVTQTPKHLITATGQRVTLRCSPRSGDLSVYWYQQSLDQGLQFLIQYYNGEERAKGNILERFSAQQFPDLHSELNLSSLELGDSALYFCASSVMENTDTQYFGPGTRLTVL.

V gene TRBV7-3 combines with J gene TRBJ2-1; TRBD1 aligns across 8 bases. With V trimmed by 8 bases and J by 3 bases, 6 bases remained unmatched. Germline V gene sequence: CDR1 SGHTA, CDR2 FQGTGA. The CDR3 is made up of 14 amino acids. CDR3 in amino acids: CASGVGTGYNEQFF. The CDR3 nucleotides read TGTGCCAGCGGGGTAGGGACAGGCTACAATGAGCAGTTCTTC.

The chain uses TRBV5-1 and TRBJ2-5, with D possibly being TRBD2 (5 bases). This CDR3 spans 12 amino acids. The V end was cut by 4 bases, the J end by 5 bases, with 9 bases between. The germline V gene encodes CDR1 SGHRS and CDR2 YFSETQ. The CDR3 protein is CASSQLGETQYF. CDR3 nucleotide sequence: TGCGCCAGCAGCCAACTAGGTGAGACCCAGTACTTC.

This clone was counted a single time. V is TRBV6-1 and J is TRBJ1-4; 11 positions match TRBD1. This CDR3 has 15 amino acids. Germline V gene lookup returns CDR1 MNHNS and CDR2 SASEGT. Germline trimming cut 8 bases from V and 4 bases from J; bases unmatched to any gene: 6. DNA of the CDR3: TGTGCCAGCGGACAGGGGGCGCTGAATAATGAAAAACTGTTTTTT. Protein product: CASGQGALNNEKLFF.

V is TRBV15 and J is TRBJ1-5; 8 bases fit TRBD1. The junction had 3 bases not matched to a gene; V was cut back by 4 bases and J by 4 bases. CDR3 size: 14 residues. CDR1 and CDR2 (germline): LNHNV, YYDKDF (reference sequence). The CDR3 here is CATSIHRGNQPQHF. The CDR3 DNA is TGTGCCACCAGCATACACAGGGGGAATCAGCCCCAGCATTTT.

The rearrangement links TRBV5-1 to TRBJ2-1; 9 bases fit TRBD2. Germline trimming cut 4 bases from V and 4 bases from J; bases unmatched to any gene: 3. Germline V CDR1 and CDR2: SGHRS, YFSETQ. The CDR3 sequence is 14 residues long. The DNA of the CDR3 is TGCGCCAGCAGCAGCGGGGGGCTATACAATGAGCAGTTCTTC. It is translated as CASSSGGLYNEQFF.

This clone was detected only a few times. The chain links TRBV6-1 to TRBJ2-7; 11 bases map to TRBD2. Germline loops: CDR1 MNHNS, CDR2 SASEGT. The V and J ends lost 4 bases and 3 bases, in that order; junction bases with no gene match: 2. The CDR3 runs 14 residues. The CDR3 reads CASSGLAGSYEQYF. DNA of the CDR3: TGTGCCAGCAGTGGACTAGCGGGGAGCTACGAGCAGTACTTC.

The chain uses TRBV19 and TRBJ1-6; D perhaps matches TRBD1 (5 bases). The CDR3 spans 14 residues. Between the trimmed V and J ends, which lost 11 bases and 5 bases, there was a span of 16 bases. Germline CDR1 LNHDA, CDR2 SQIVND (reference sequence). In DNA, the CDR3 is TGTGCCTCCCCCGGGGGGGGAGATAATTCACCCCTCCACTTT. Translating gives CASPGGGDNSPLHF.

Here the CDR3 DNA reads TGCGCCAGCAGCCCACGGGATTCCCCTACCACTGAAGCTTTCTTT. Residues: CASSPRDSPTTEAFF. The chain employs TRBV5-1 and TRBJ1-1; D is undetermined. Between the trimmed V and J ends, which lost 4 bases and 4 bases, there was a span of 17 bases. The CDR3 runs 15 residues. Germline V gives CDR1 SGHRS, CDR2 YFSETQ.

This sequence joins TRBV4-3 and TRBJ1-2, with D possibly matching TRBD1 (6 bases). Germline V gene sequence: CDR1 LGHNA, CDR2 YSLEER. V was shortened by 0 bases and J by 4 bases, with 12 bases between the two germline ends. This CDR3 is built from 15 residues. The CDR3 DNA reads TGCGCCAGCAGCCAAGACACAGGACAGATCTATGGCTACACCTTC. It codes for CASSQDTGQIYGYTF.

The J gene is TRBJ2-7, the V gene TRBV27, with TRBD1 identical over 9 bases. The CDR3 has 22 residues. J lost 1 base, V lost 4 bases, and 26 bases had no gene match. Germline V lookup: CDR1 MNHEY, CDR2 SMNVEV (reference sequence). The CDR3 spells CASSYLRGGAGQGKMRSYEQYF. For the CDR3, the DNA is TGTGCCAGCAGTTACTTGCGGGGAGGTGCGGGACAGGGTAAAATGAGGTCCTACGAGCAGTACTTC.